This T cell receptor (beta chain) was sequenced during a study of blood T cell repertoires in COVID-19. Per the original data handling: Quantification of nucleated cells was approximated via reference gene primer amplification. Clones were read by immunoSEQ multiplex PCR, and TCRdb kept only the in-frame ones, dropping some. V, J and clone size are those of that table, while D and trimming were read from the DNA. The sample carries approximately 230,000 clones, around 89% recorded once. Participants' reported clinical history set cohort assignment. Recovered status applied to Cohort 3 donors who had two consecutive negative PCRs. It also applied to those with clearance or with symptom resolution. CDR3 length: 16 amino acids. V lost 0 bases, J lost 5 bases, and 13 bases lay in between. Germline lookup yields CDR1 LGHNA and CDR2 YSLEER.

Sample: PBMCs or T cells enriched from blood (not recorded which). The rearrangement links TRBV4-3 to TRBJ1-4, with a tentative D call TRBD1 (6 bases). This TCR came from a woman younger than 45 who had recovered from COVID-19. CDR3 coding DNA: TGCGCCAGCAGCCAAGAGACCTGGACAGTCAATGAAAAACTGTTTTTT. It codes for CASSQETWTVNEKLFF.